Listed below are T cell receptor beta chains from one sample, sequenced in a study of CD8+ T cells in alopecia areata. This table comes from immunoSEQ multiplex PCR, and its TCRdb copy is limited to in-frame clones, with some not included. Altogether around 160,000 clones are present, about 89% being singletons, with the ten largest covering roughly 16%. The sample in question was CD8+ T cells sorted from blood, obtained at week 0. The receptors originated from a human donor with alopecia areata. CDR3s include the opening cysteine and the closing phenylalanine or tryptophan. Each record gives: CDR3 length, J gene, D gene, clone size, V gene, CDR3 DNA, CDR3 protein. A D gene is named only where the DNA matches it firmly. The size of a clone is reported for some rows only, either as once, few or many, or as a class for expanded clones.

>17|TRBJ1-1|.|.|TRBV28
TGTGCCAGCAGTTTGAGAAAAGAGGGGCGCGAGATCACTGAAGCTTTCTTT
CASSLRKEGREITEAFF
>15|TRBJ2-1|TRBD2|.|TRBV27
TGTGCCAGCAGTGTTAGCGGGAGCTCCTACAATGAGCAGTTCTTC
CASSVSGSSYNEQFF
>14|TRBJ2-3|.|.|TRBV18
TGTGCCAGCTCACCACCGGACCGCACAGATACGCAGTATTTT
CASSPPDRTDTQYF
>16|TRBJ1-5|.|.|TRBV23-1
TGCGCCAGCAGTCATGGGAGGGATGGGGAGAATCAGCCCCAGCATTTT
CASSHGRDGENQPQHF
>15|TRBJ2-7|.|.|TRBV7-6
TGTGCCAGCAGCGACCGGGACAAACCTTTTTCCGAGCAGTACTTC
CASSDRDKPFSEQYF
>19|TRBJ2-1|.|.|TRBV14
TGTGCCAGCAGCCAAGGGGTTCCTTATCGTGACAGAGCCTACAATGAGCAGTTCTTC
CASSQGVPYRDRAYNEQFF
>14|TRBJ2-1|.|.|TRBV4-1
TGCGCCAGCAGCCAACCGGGACCGTACAATGAGCAGTTCTTC
CASSQPGPYNEQFF
>14|TRBJ2-2|TRBD1|medium-sized|TRBV6-4
TGTGCCAGCGGACAGGGGGCGACCACCGGGGAGCTGTTTTTT
CASGQGATTGELFF
>14|TRBJ2-1|TRBD2|.|TRBV29-1
TGCAGCGTTGACCAAGGGCTAGCGGGGAGCGAGCAGTTCTTC
CSVDQGLAGSEQFF
>18|TRBJ2-4|TRBD2|.|TRBV7-9
TGTGCCAGCAGCTTTACCAGCGGGAGGGCCGGTTCCAAAAACATTCAGTACTTC
CASSFTSGRAGSKNIQYF
>14|TRBJ2-7|TRBD2|once|TRBV7-2
TGTGCCAGCAGCTTAGGCCTAGCGGGAGACGAGCAGTACTTC
CASSLGLAGDEQYF
>13|TRBJ2-7|.|.|TRBV27
TGTGCCAGCATGCTTAGACAGTCCTACGAGCAGTACTTC
CASMLRQSYEQYF
>14|TRBJ1-1|.|few|TRBV29-1
TGCAGCGTGGGACCAGACGGGGGGAACACTGAAGCTTTCTTT
CSVGPDGGNTEAFF
>12|TRBJ2-3|.|.|TRBV29-1
TGCAGCGTTGAAGGGAGGGCAGATACGCAGTATTTT
CSVEGRADTQYF
>15|TRBJ2-5|.|.|TRBV5-5
TGTGCCAGCAGCTTGAGCGGCCTCGCTCGAGAGACCCAGTACTTC
CASSLSGLARETQYF
>11|TRBJ2-7|.|.|TRBV18
TGTGCCAGCTCACGGGACTACGAGCAGTACTTC
CASSRDYEQYF
>14|TRBJ2-2|.|.|TRBV27
TGTGCCAGCAGCCCACCGAAGGGTGCCGGGGAGCTGTTTTTT
CASSPPKGAGELFF
>15|TRBJ2-7|.|.|TRBV9
TGTGCCAGCTCCCGGGAGCTAGCGCCCTCCTACGAGCAGTACTTC
CASSRELAPSYEQYF
>18|TRBJ2-1|TRBD2|.|TRBV5-4
TGTGCCAGCAGCTCTGGGACTAGCGGGAGAGATTCCTACAATGAGCAGTTCTTC
CASSSGTSGRDSYNEQFF
>17|TRBJ2-1|TRBD2|.|TRBV10-2
TGCGCCAGCAGTGAGGGAGTTGCGGGAGTTCATTTTGGTGAGCAGTTCTTC
CASSEGVAGVHFGEQFF
>11|TRBJ2-7|.|once|TRBV4-1
TGCGCCAGCAGGGGATCCTACGAGCAGTACTTC
CASRGSYEQYF
>12|TRBJ2-1|.|.|TRBV29-1
TGCAGCGTTGAACCAGTCAGGGATGAGCAGTTCTTC
CSVEPVRDEQFF
>15|TRBJ2-3|TRBD2|.|TRBV14
TGTGCCAGCGGCTATACTAGCGGACTAGGAGATACGCAGTATTTT
CASGYTSGLGDTQYF
>11|TRBJ2-7|.|.|TRBV29-1
TGCAGCGTTCTCAGTTCTTACGAGCAGTACTTC
CSVLSSYEQYF
>14|TRBJ1-5|TRBD1|once|TRBV6-1
TGTGCCAGCGGACGGACAGGGCTAAATCAGCCCCAGCATTTT
CASGRTGLNQPQHF
>14|TRBJ1-1|.|.|TRBV5-1
TGCGCCAGCAGCTTGAGCATAGAAAACACTGAAGCTTTCTTT
CASSLSIENTEAFF
>17|TRBJ2-1|TRBD2|.|TRBV27
TGTGCCAGCAGTGCGGGGGGACTAGCGAGCGCCTACAATGAGCAGTTCTTC
CASSAGGLASAYNEQFF
>15|TRBJ2-3|TRBD1|.|TRBV6-5
TGTGCCAGCAGTTACGAGGGGGCAACCACAGATACGCAGTATTTT
CASSYEGATTDTQYF
>14|TRBJ2-2|.|few|TRBV7-9
TGTGCCAGCAGCCGGGCTGGGAACACCGGGGAGCTGTTTTTT
CASSRAGNTGELFF
>17|TRBJ2-3|TRBD1|.|TRBV6-1
TGTGCCAGCAGTGAATGGGGGCTCCAGGGGGTCACAGATACGCAGTATTTT
CASSEWGLQGVTDTQYF
>16|TRBJ2-1|TRBD2|.|TRBV27
TGTGCCAGCAGTTTGACTAGCGGGGGCCGTTACAATGAGCAGTTCTTC
CASSLTSGGRYNEQFF
>14|TRBJ2-7|.|.|TRBV5-1
TGCGCCAGCAGCTTGGGGCAGGCGACCTACGAGCAGTACTTC
CASSLGQATYEQYF
>15|TRBJ2-7|TRBD1|.|TRBV7-3
TGTGCCAGCAGCACCCGACAGGGGCCATCCTACGAGCAGTACTTC
CASSTRQGPSYEQYF
>13|TRBJ1-1|.|.|TRBV29-1
TGCAGCGTTGAGGGACGGCAGAACACTGAAGCTTTCTTT
CSVEGRQNTEAFF
>15|TRBJ2-3|TRBD2|.|TRBV5-1
TGCGCCAGCATCCCTGGACTAGTGGGCACAGATACGCAGTATTTT
CASIPGLVGTDTQYF
>11|TRBJ2-1|.|once|TRBV30
TGTGCCTGGAAGGGGAGTAATGAGCAGTTCTTC
CAWKGSNEQFF
>13|TRBJ1-5|.|.|TRBV7-8
TGTGCCAGCAGCTTATCTCCGAATCAGCCCCAGCATTTT
CASSLSPNQPQHF
>16|TRBJ2-3|TRBD2|.|TRBV10-1
TGCGCCAGCAGTAAGTCTAGCGGCACCGGTACGGATACGCAGTATTTT
CASSKSSGTGTDTQYF
>13|TRBJ1-1|.|.|TRBV4-2
TGTGCCAGCAGCCCGCTCCAGAACACTGAAGCTTTCTTT
CASSPLQNTEAFF
>15|TRBJ2-7|.|.|TRBV5-1
TGCGCCAGCAGCCCAGAAGTGGGAGGTTCCTACGAGCAGTACTTC
CASSPEVGGSYEQYF
>15|TRBJ2-7|TRBD1|.|TRBV4-1
TGCGCCAGCAGTGGCGGGACAGGGGGATCCTACGAGCAGTACTTC
CASSGGTGGSYEQYF
>13|TRBJ2-5|.|.|TRBV6-5
TGTGCCAGCAGCACCGACAGCCAAGAGACCCAGTACTTC
CASSTDSQETQYF
>17|TRBJ2-5|TRBD2|.|TRBV7-9
TGTGCCAGCAGCTTATCGACTAGCGGGGAGACTCAAGAGACCCAGTACTTC
CASSLSTSGETQETQYF
>15|TRBJ1-1|.|.|TRBV7-2
TGTGCCAGCAGCTTAAGGGGCCAGGGAAATACTGAAGCTTTCTTT
CASSLRGQGNTEAFF
>16|TRBJ2-1|.|.|TRBV30
TGTGCCTGGAGGGAACAGGGAGGAGAGTCCTACAATGAGCAGTTCTTC
CAWREQGGESYNEQFF
>13|TRBJ1-2|.|.|TRBV5-1
TGCGCCAGCAGCTTGGTGTTGGAGGGACACTACACCTTC
CASSLVLEGHYTF
>15|TRBJ1-1|TRBD1|.|TRBV5-1
TGCGCCAGCAGCTATGGACAGGGTGAGATCACTGAAGCTTTCTTT
CASSYGQGEITEAFF
>16|TRBJ2-3|TRBD2|.|TRBV5-6
TGTGCCAGCAGCCAAATAGCGGGGGGGCCCGCAGATACGCAGTATTTT
CASSQIAGGPADTQYF
>16|TRBJ2-1|.|.|TRBV29-1
TGCAGCGTTGTTTCAAGAGGCAGATGGTCCTACAATGAGCAGTTCTTC
CSVVSRGRWSYNEQFF
>13|TRBJ2-7|.|.|TRBV6-1
TGTGCCAGTTCGGAGGCTCTACGCTACGAGCAGTACTTC
CASSEALRYEQYF
>16|TRBJ2-7|TRBD2|few|TRBV27
TGTGCCAGCAGTTCCAGGACTAGCGGGAAACCTTACGAGCAGTACTTC
CASSSRTSGKPYEQYF